A single sample is the source of the 8 T cell receptor beta chains below, sequenced in a study of blood T cells in healthy people across ages. A sample-barcoded 5' primer and a J-beta primer mix were used in a second PCR of about 6 to 11 cycles. TCRdb analysed the 5' RACE reads with MiXCR anew, one entry per CDR3 protein. This sample yields approximately 900,000 distinct CDR3 sequences, of which about 27% are seen a single time; more than 8.5% belongs to the top ten. The same data also went into a second study, on T cells of mothers and their children.

Sequenced: blood. These receptor sequences come from a woman in her forties in good health.

This clonotype was picked up many times. This chain uses TRBV28 with TRBJ2-7, with D hard to call. V gave up 5 bases and J gave up 2 bases, with 10 bases separating them. The CDR3 runs 13 residues. Germline V lookup: CDR1 MDHEN, CDR2 SYDVKM. The CDR3, as DNA: TGTGCCAGCAGTCCCCACCCCCCCTACGAGCAGTACTTC. This sequence encodes CASSPHPPYEQYF.

V usage is TRBV9 and J usage is TRBJ1-2, with unresolved D. V was shortened by 3 bases and J by 4 bases, with 13 bases between the two germline ends. The CDR3 is made up of 14 amino acids. From germline, CDR1 is SGDLS and CDR2 YYNGEE. DNA for the CDR3: TGTGCCAGCAGCGACGGTTACAGTACCTATGGCTACACCTTC. It codes for CASSDGYSTYGYTF.

In this sample, this clonotype turned up a few times. The chain carries TRBV12-3 or TRBV12-4 and TRBJ2-5; TRBD1 agrees at 7 bases. The CDR3 is 12 amino acids. V shed 6 bases and J 6 bases; nucleotides not matched to a gene: 4. The CDR3 DNA reads as TGTGCCAGCAGGGACAGGATACAGACCCAGTACTTC. It yields the protein CASRDRIQTQYF.

This clonotype was recorded a few times. The chain recombines TRBV7-2 with TRBJ2-1; D ambiguous. This CDR3 has 12 residues. Per germline, CDR1 SGHTA and CDR2 FQGNSA. V lost 4 bases and J lost 8, with 9 bases in between. CDR3 nucleotide sequence: TGTGCCAGCAGCTCGCACACCGATGAGCAGTTCTTC. Residues: CASSSHTDEQFF.

In this sample, this clonotype turned up a few times. The chain recombines TRBV12-3 or TRBV12-4 with TRBJ1-4; tentatively, D is TRBD1 (5 bases). Trimming took off 7 bases at V and 7 bases at J, with 19 bases between the two ends. The CDR3 covers 15 residues. The CDR3 spells CASTVTASSFEKLFF. CDR3 in DNA: TGTGCCAGCACCGTGACAGCGTCCTCCTTTGAAAAACTGTTTTTT.

At least ten counts were recorded for this clonotype. The chain has TRBV7-2 and TRBJ1-5; TRBD1 matches at 8 bases. Germline loops: CDR1 SGHTA, CDR2 FQGNSA. Losses at the gene ends were 6 bases for V and 6 bases for J; bases not matched to a gene: 10. The CDR3 covers 15 residues. The CDR3 reads CASSLDRGSGQPQHF. In nucleotides, the CDR3 is TGTGCCAGCAGTCTTGACAGGGGCTCAGGTCAGCCCCAGCATTTT.

The chain employs TRBV15 and TRBJ1-2, with a possible D match to TRBD1 (6 bases). This CDR3 has 15 amino acids. Germline assignment: CDR1 LNHNV and CDR2 YYDKDF (reference sequence). V was clipped by 0 bases and J by 6 bases, with 14 bases between them. The CDR3 sequence is CATSRDARGIDGYTF. The CDR3, as DNA: TGTGCCACCAGCAGAGATGCCAGGGGCATAGATGGCTACACCTTC. Drawing the rest from reference TRBV15 and TRBJ1-2, the complete variable domain is DAMVIQNPRYQVTQFGKPVTLSCSQTLNHNVMYWYQQKSSQAPKLLFHYYDKDFNNEADTPDNFQSRRPNTSFCFLDIRSPGLGDTAMYLCATSRDARGIDGYTFGSGTRLTVV.

Concerning this clonotype: One end of the junction is discordant with germline, which a read error may explain. V usage is TRBV7-2 and J usage is TRBJ1-1, with D unresolved. The CDR3 length is 11 residues. Looked up from germline, CDR1 is SGHTA and CDR2 is FQGNSA. In DNA, the CDR3 is TGTGCCTGCAGCGCCTACACTGAAGCTTTCTTT. It is translated as CACSAYTEAFF.